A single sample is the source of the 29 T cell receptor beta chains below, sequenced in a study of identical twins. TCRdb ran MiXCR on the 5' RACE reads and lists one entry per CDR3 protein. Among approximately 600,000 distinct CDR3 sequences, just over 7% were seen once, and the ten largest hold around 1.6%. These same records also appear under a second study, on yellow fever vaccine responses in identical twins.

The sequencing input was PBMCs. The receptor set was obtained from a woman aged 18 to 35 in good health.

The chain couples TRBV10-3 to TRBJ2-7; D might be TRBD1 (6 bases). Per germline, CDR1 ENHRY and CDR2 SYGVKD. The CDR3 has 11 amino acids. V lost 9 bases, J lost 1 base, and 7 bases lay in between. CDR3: CAIGQSYEQYF. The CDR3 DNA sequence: TGTGCCATTGGACAGTCCTACGAGCAGTACTTC.

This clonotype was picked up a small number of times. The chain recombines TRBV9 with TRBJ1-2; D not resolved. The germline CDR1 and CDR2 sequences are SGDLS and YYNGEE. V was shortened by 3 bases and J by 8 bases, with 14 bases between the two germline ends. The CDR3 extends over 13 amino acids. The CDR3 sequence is CASSGGGFDGYTF. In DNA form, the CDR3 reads TGTGCCAGCAGCGGAGGCGGGTTTGACGGCTACACCTTC.

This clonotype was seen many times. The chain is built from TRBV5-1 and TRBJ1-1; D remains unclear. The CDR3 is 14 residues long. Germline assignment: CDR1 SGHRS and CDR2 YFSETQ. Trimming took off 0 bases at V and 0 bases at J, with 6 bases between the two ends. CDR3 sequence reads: CASSLVAMNTEAFF. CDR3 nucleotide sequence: TGCGCCAGCAGCTTGGTAGCGATGAACACTGAAGCTTTCTTT.

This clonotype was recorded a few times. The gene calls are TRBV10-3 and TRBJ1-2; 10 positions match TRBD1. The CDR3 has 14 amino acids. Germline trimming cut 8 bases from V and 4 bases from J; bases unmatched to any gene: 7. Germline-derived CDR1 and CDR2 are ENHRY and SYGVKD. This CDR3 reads CAIGGTGVTYGYTF. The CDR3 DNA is TGTGCCATCGGCGGGACAGGGGTGACCTATGGCTACACCTTC.

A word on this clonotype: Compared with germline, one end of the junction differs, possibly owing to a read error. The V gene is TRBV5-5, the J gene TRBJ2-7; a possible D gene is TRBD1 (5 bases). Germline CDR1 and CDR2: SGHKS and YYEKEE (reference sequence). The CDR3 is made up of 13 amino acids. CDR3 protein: CAISPQVLCEQYF. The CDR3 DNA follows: TGTGCCATCAGCCCACAGGTCCTCTGCGAGCAGTACTTC.

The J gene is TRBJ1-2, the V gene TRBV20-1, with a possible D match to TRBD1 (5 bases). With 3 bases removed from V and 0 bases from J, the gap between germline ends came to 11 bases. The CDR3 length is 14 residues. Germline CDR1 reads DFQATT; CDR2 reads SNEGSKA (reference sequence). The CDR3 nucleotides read TGCAGTGCTAGCGACAGTTCAGCTAACTATGGCTACACCTTC. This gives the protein CSASDSSANYGYTF.

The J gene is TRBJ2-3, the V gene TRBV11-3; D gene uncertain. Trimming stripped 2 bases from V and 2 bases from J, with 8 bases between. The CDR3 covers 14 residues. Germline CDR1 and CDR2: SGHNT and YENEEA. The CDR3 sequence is CASSLPSTTDTQYF. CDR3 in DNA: TGTGCCAGCAGCTTACCGTCTACCACAGATACGCAGTATTTT.

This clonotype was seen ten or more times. The CDR3 sequence: CATSKTDAYGYTF. CDR3 DNA sequence: TGTGCCACCAGCAAGACGGATGCCTATGGCTACACCTTC. This sequence joins TRBV15 and TRBJ1-2; no clear D. The CDR3 sequence is 13 residues long. Per germline, CDR1 LNHNV and CDR2 YYDKDF (reference sequence). Trimming cost V 4 bases and J 4 bases, with 10 bases left between them. Drawing the rest from reference TRBV15 and TRBJ1-2, the complete variable domain is DAMVIQNPRYQVTQFGKPVTLSCSQTLNHNVMYWYQQKSSQAPKLLFHYYDKDFNNEADTPDNFQSRRPNTSFCFLDIRSPGLGDTAMYLCATSKTDAYGYTFGSGTRLTVV.

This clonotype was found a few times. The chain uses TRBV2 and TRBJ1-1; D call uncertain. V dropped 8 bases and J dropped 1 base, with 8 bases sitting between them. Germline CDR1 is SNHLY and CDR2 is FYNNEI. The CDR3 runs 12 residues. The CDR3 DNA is TGTGCCAGCCCGAACAGGAACACTGAAGCTTTCTTT. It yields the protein CASPNRNTEAFF.

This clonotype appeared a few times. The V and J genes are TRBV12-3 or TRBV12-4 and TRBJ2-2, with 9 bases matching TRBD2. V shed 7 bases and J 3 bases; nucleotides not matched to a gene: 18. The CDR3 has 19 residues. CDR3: CASTPIGAASGKYTGELFF. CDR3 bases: TGTGCCAGCACTCCCATTGGCGCGGCTAGCGGGAAATACACCGGGGAGCTGTTTTTT.

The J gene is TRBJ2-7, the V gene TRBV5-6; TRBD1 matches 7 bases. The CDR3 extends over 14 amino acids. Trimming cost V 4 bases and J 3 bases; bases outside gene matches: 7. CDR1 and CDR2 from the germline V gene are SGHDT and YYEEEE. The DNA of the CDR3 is TGTGCCAGCAGCCGACGTTGGGACAGCTACGAGCAGTACTTC. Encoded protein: CASSRRWDSYEQYF.

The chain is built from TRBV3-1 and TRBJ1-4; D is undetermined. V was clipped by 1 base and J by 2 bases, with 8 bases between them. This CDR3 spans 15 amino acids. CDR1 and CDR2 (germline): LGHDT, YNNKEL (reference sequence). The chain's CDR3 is CASSQAGVTNEKLFF. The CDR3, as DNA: TGTGCCAGCAGCCAAGCGGGAGTTACTAATGAAAAACTGTTTTTT.

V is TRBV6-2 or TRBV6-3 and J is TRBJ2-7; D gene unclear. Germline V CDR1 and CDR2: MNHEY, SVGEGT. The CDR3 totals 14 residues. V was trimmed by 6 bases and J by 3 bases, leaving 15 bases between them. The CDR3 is CASSPTFEVYEQYF. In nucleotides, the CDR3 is TGTGCCAGCAGCCCGACCTTTGAGGTCTACGAGCAGTACTTC.

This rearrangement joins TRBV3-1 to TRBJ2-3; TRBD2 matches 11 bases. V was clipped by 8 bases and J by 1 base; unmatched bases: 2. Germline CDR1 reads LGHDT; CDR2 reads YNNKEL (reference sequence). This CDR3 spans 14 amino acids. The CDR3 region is CASRLAGRTDTQYF. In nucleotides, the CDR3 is TGTGCCAGCCGACTAGCGGGACGCACAGATACGCAGTATTTT.

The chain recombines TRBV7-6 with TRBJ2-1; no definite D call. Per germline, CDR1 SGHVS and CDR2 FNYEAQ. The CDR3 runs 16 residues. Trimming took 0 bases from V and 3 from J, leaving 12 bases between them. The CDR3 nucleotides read TGTGCCAGCAGCTTAGCGTTTGGATTTAACTACAATGAGCAGTTCTTC. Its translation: CASSLAFGFNYNEQFF.

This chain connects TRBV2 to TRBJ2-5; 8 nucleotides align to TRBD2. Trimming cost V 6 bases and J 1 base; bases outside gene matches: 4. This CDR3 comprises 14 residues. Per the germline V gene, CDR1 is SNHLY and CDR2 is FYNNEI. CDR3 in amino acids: CASSDTSGQETQYF. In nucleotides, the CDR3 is TGTGCCAGCAGCGACACTAGCGGCCAAGAGACCCAGTACTTC.

The CDR3 sequence is CASSFGPGTGNTEAFF. Here the CDR3 DNA reads TGTGCCAGCAGCTTCGGTCCCGGGACGGGGAACACTGAAGCTTTCTTT. The chain uses TRBV11-2 and TRBJ1-1; D might be TRBD1 (5 bases). Germline V gives CDR1 SGHAT, CDR2 FQNNGV. CDR3 length: 16 residues. V lost 3 bases to trimming and J lost 1 base, with 15 bases between them.

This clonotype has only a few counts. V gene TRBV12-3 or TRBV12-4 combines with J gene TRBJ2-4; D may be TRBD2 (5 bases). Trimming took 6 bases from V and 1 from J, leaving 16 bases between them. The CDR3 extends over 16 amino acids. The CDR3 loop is CASSPSLVGAKNIQYF. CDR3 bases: TGTGCCAGCAGCCCCTCACTAGTCGGGGCCAAAAACATTCAGTACTTC.

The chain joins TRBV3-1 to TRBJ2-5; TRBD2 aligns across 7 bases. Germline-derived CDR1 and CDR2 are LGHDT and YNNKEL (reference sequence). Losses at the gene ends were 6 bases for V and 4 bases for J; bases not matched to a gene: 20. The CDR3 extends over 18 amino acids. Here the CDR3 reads CASSLRLAAGNWGETQYF. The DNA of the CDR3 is TGTGCCAGCAGTTTGCGGCTAGCGGCCGGGAATTGGGGAGAGACCCAGTACTTC.

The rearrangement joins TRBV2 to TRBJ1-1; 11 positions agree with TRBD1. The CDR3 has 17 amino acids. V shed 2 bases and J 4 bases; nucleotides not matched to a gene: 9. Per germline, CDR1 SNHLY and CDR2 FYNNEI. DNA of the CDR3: TGTGCCAGCAGTGAACTTCTCACCGGGACAGGGGGCACTGAAGCTTTCTTT. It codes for CASSELLTGTGGTEAFF.

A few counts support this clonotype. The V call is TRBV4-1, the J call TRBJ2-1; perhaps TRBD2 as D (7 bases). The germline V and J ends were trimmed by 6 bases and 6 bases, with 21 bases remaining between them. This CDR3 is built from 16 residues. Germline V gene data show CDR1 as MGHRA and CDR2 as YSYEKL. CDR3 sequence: CASRPDSAGTFNEQFF. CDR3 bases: TGCGCCAGCAGACCAGATTCAGCGGGGACATTCAATGAGCAGTTCTTC.

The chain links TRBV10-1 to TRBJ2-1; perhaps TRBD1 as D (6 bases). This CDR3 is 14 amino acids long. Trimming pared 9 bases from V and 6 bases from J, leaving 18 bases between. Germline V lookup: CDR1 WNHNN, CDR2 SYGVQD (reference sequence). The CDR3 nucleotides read TGCGCCAGTTCACAGGGCGCGCAAGTCAATGAGCAGTTCTTC. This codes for CASSQGAQVNEQFF.

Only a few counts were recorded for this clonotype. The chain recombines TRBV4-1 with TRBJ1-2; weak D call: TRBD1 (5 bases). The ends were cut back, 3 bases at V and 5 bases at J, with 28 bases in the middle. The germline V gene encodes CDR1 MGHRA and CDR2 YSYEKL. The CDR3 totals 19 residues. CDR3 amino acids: CASSHKTRTGTNFPYGYTF. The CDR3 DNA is TGCGCCAGCAGCCACAAAACGCGGACCGGGACCAATTTTCCGTATGGCTACACCTTC.

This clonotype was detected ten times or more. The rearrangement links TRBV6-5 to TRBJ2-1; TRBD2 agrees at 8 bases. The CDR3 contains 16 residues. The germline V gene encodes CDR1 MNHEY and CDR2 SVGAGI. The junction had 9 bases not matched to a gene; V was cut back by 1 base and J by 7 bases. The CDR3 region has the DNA TGTGCCAGCAGTTACTTCTTTGGAGCGGGAGTGAATGAGCAGTTCTTC. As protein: CASSYFFGAGVNEQFF.

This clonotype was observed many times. The CDR3 DNA follows: TGTGCCAGCAGTTACTCGCCCGGGACACCCGGTGAGCAGTTCTTC. Residues: CASSYSPGTPGEQFF. The chain joins TRBV6-5 to TRBJ2-1, with D tentatively TRBD1 (6 bases). Between the trimmed V and J ends, which lost 0 bases and 9 bases, there was a span of 15 bases. CDR1 is MNHEY and CDR2 is SVGAGI in the germline V gene. This CDR3 contains 15 residues.

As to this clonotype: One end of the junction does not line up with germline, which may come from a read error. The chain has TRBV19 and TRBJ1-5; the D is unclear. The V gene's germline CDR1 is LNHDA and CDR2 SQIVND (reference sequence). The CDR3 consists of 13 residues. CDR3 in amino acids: CASSPGSDQPQHF. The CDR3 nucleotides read TGTGCCAGTAGTCCCGGTAGCGATCAGCCCCAGCATTTT. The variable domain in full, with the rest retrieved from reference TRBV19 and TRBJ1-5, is DGGITQSPKYLFRKEGQNVTLSCEQNLNHDAMYWYRQDPGQGLRLIYYSQIVNDFQKGDIAEGYSVSREKKESFPLTVTSAQKNPTAFYLCASSPGSDQPQHFGDGTRLSIL.

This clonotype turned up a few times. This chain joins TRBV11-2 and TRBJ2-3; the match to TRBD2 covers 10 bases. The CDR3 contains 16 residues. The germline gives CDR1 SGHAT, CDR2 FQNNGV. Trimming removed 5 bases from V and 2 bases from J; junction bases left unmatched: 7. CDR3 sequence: CASSEREGLITDTQYF. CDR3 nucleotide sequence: TGTGCCAGCAGCGAGCGGGAGGGCCTTATCACAGATACGCAGTATTTT.

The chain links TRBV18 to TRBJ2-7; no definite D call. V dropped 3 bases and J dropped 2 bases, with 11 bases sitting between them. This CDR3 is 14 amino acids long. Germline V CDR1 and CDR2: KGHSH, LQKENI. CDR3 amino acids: CASSPPTRTYEQYV. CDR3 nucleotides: TGTGCCAGCTCACCGCCGACCCGAACCTACGAGCAGTACGTC.

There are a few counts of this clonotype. Here the CDR3 reads CASTDGTSYEQFF. CDR3 coding DNA: TGTGCCAGCACCGATGGGACTAGCTATGAGCAGTTCTTC. V and J are TRBV7-9 and TRBJ2-1, with 9 bases lining up with TRBD2. Germline lookup yields CDR1 SEHNR and CDR2 FQNEAQ (reference sequence). Trimming cost V 7 bases and J 8 bases; bases outside gene matches: 6. The CDR3 spans 13 residues.